The rows below give T cell receptor beta chains drawn from one sample of a study of PD-1 blockade in classical Hodgkin lymphoma. Assay: immunoSEQ multiplex PCR; the TCRdb copy retains only in-frame clones and omits some. Of about 36,000 clones in the sample, around 89% were seen once. The sequenced sample consisted of CD4+ T cells from blood. Receptors were obtained from a human donor with classical Hodgkin lymphoma. Both conserved end residues are part of each CDR3. D genes are given only for firm matches. Expanded clones are given a class, and other clones once, few, many or no size at all.

size	V	J	D	DNA	CDR3
.	TRBV19	TRBJ2-2	.	TGTGCCAGTAGTCAAATAGCCTCTCGCCCCGGGGAGCTGTTTTTT	CASSQIASRPGELFF
.	TRBV2	TRBJ2-1	.	TGTGCCAGCAGTGAAGTTAGGTCTAAAAATGAGCAGTTCTTC	CASSEVRSKNEQFF
once	TRBV7-9	TRBJ1-1	.	TGTGCCAGCAGCGAAACGAACAGGGCCACTGAAGCTTTCTTT	CASSETNRATEAFF
once	TRBV19	TRBJ1-6	TRBD1	TGTGCCAGTAGCTTCGACAGGGGCTATAATTCACCCCTCCACTTT	CASSFDRGYNSPLHF
few	TRBV6-7	TRBJ1-2	TRBD1	TGTGCCAGCAGACTCGGACAGGGGGTTGGCTACACCTTC	CASRLGQGVGYTF
.	TRBV11-2	TRBJ1-2	TRBD1	TGTGCCAGCAGCTTATCAGGGACAGGGGGCCAGGGCTACACCTTC	CASSLSGTGGQGYTF
.	TRBV10-1	TRBJ1-1	TRBD1	TGCGCCAGCAGAGGACAGGTGAACACTGAAGCTTTCTTT	CASRGQVNTEAFF
.	TRBV5-1	TRBJ1-2	.	TGCGCCAGCAGCTTAGGGGATACTAACTATGGCTACACCTTC	CASSLGDTNYGYTF
.	TRBV7-9	TRBJ2-1	.	TGTGCCAGCGCGGATCGGGAGAAGCAGTTCTTC	CASADREKQFF
.	TRBV9	TRBJ1-3	.	TGTGCCAGCAGCGTAGGGTACACAACGAGCTCTGGAAACACCATATATTTT	CASSVGYTTSSGNTIYF
.	TRBV28	TRBJ1-2	.	TGTGCCAGCAGTTTGTTTCGGGTTTCGGGTGGCTACACCTTC	CASSLFRVSGGYTF
.	TRBV18	TRBJ1-2	TRBD1	TGTGCCAGCTCAGCCGGGACAGGGACCTCTACCAACTATGGCTACACCTTC	CASSAGTGTSTNYGYTF
.	TRBV18	TRBJ1-2	TRBD1	TGTGCCAGCTCACCAGGGACAGGGAGAGACTATGGCTACACCTTC	CASSPGTGRDYGYTF
.	TRBV7-9	TRBJ2-2	.	TGTGCCAGCAGCAACCGGGCCTCGATGTGGGGGGAGCTGTTTTTT	CASSNRASMWGELFF
.	TRBV6-6	TRBJ1-5	.	TGTGCCAGCAGTCAGAATCAGCCCCAGCATTTT	CASSQNQPQHF
once	TRBV4-1	TRBJ1-4	.	TGCGCCAGCAGCCATCCCAAAGGGGGGGGACCTAATAATGAAAAACTGTTTTTT	CASSHPKGGGPNNEKLFF
.	TRBV19	TRBJ1-5	.	TGTGCCAGTAGTATCATTGCGAGCAATCAGCCCCAGCATTTT	CASSIIASNQPQHF